In its sample, the clone carrying this TCR beta chain was seen once. This sample is drawn from a study of blood T cell repertoires in COVID-19. Study in general: Collection of acute and convalescent COVID-19 samples took place in the United States, Italy and Spain.

Method: immunoSEQ multiplex PCR; TCRdb's copy keeps in-frame clones and lacks some. The repertoire has fewer than 350,000 clones, about 90% of them found once; the top ten carry 1.7%. The V and J ends lost 7 bases and 8 bases respectively, with 15 bases between them. The germline V gene encodes CDR1 MDHEN and CDR2 SYDVKM. The CDR3 is 14 amino acids. Residents of over 20 US areas, aged roughly 18 to 89 years, made up the participants. Participants' reported clinical history set cohort assignment. The chain is built from TRBV28 and TRBJ1-6; tentatively, D is TRBD1 (6 bases). Input material: PBMCs or T cells enriched from blood (not recorded which). This TCR was recovered from a woman aged 18-30 years with acute COVID-19. The CDR3 DNA reads TGTGCCAGCACCATACAGGGTGGACATTCACCCCTCCACTTT. It encodes CASTIQGGHSPLHF.